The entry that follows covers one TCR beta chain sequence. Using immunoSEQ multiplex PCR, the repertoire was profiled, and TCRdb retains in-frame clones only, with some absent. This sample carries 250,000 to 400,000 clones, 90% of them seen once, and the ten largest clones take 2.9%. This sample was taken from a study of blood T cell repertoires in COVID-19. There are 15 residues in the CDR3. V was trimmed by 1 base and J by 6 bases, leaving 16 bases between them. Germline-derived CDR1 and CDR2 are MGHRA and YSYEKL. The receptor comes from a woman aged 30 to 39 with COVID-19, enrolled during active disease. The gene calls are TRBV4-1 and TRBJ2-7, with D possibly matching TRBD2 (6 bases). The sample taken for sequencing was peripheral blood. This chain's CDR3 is CASSQVGGREGEQYF. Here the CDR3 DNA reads TGCGCCAGCAGCCAAGTTGGGGGGAGAGAGGGCGAGCAGTACTTC.